The entry that follows covers one T cell receptor (beta chain) sequence. Methods used by the authors: The assay estimated nucleated cells by amplifying reference gene primers. Some clones are missing from TCRdb's copy, which holds only in-frame ones; the method was immunoSEQ multiplex PCR. V, J and clone size derive from that table, while D and trimming were established from the DNA sequence. The sample shows approximately 230,000 clones, more than 70% of them seen only once. The sample is drawn from a study of blood T cell repertoires in COVID-19. About the study: Acute and convalescent COVID-19 specimens originated in the United States, Italy and Spain. PBMCs, B-cell-depleted T cells, or T cells provided the cDNA or gDNA that made up the material.

It was during active infection that Seattle patients were enrolled and then longitudinally followed. Germline values: CDR1 DFQATT, CDR2 SNEGSKA (reference sequence). With 3 bases clipped from V and 2 bases from J, the junction kept 6 bases outside the gene matches. This CDR3 comprises 15 residues. This TCR was recovered from a woman in her thirties with COVID-19, enrolled during active disease. This sequence joins TRBV20-1 and TRBJ2-2; 7 nucleotides line up with TRBD2. Sequencing used peripheral blood. CDR3 sequence (DNA): TGCAGTGCTAGTCCCAGCGGGGAAAACACCGGGGAGCTGTTTTTT. Protein sequence: CSASPSGENTGELFF.